The rows below give T cell receptor beta chains drawn from one sample of a study of cytomegalovirus exposure and HLA in healthy donors. TCRdb keeps only in-frame clones here, not all; method: immunoSEQ multiplex PCR. The sample contains 110,000 to 150,000 clones, 80% of which appear only once. Sequencing was done on a sample of PBMCs. These receptor sequences come from a man aged 35-49 years in good health and CMV-seropositive. Both conserved end residues are part of each CDR3. The D gene is left open where the match is weak. Clone size appears in some rows only: once, few, many, or a class for an expanded clone.

>.|TRBV5-4|TRBD2|TRBJ2-5
TGTGCCAGCAGCACACTAGCGTCTAAAGAGACCCAGTACTTC
CASSTLASKETQYF
>once|TRBV5-1|.|TRBJ1-2
TGCGCCAGCAGCTTAGCGGGTCTTCCATTCTATGGCTACACCTTC
CASSLAGLPFYGYTF
>.|TRBV27|TRBD2|TRBJ2-7
TGTGCCAGCAGTTTAAAGGGGACGGGGGGCTACGAGCAGTACTTC
CASSLKGTGGYEQYF
>.|TRBV6-5|.|TRBJ1-5
TGTGCCAGCAGTACCCGGCAGGGTAATCAGCCCCAGCATTTT
CASSTRQGNQPQHF
>.|TRBV7-2|.|TRBJ1-1
TGTGCCAGCAGGAGGGAGACGCTGTACACTGAAGCTTTCTTT
CASRRETLYTEAFF
>.|TRBV5-8|.|TRBJ1-2
TGTGCCAGCAGTTTGCGCAGTCGGGGAAGGGGGTATGGCTACACCTTC
CASSLRSRGRGYGYTF
>.|TRBV6-5|.|TRBJ2-7
TGTGCCAGCAGTTATACCAGACAGGCCCCTGGTCCGCAGTACTTC
CASSYTRQAPGPQYF
>.|TRBV7-8|TRBD1|TRBJ2-7
TGTGCCAGGGGGCGGGGACAGGGCTTTTACGAGCAGTACTTC
CARGRGQGFYEQYF
>.|TRBV5-1|.|TRBJ2-2
TGCGCCAGCAGGGGAGAAGCGGAGGGGGAGCTGTTTTTT
CASRGEAEGELFF
>once|TRBV4-1|.|TRBJ2-6
TGCGCCAGCAGCCAAGGTGTCCTATCTGGGGCCAACGTCCTGACTTTC
CASSQGVLSGANVLTF
>.|TRBV19|.|TRBJ1-1
TGTGCCAGTAGTATTCTGGACAGCAGTACTGAAGCTTTCTTT
CASSILDSSTEAFF
>.|TRBV28|.|TRBJ2-7
TGTGCCAGCAGTCAGGGGGGTTCCTTGGGGGACGAGCAGTACTTC
CASSQGGSLGDEQYF
>.|TRBV4-1|TRBD2|TRBJ2-7
TGCGCCAGCAGCCAAGGGTTAGCGGGAGTAATTGACTACGAGCAGTACTTC
CASSQGLAGVIDYEQYF
>.|TRBV2|.|TRBJ1-5
TGTGCCAGCAGTGAACAGGGCATCCACAATCAGCCCCAGCATTTT
CASSEQGIHNQPQHF
>.|TRBV18|.|TRBJ2-7
TGTGCCAGCTCACTTGGGGGCGAGAGCTCCTACGAGCAGTACTTC
CASSLGGESSYEQYF
>.|TRBV4-2|.|TRBJ1-2
TGTGCCAGCAGCCAAGGGTCCGGCGGGACCGCGGGTTCGAACTATGGCTACACCTTC
CASSQGSGGTAGSNYGYTF
>.|TRBV6-6|TRBD1|TRBJ1-5
TGTGCCAGCATCGAACCGGGACAGGGGAATCAGCCCCAGCATTTT
CASIEPGQGNQPQHF
>.|TRBV5-1|.|TRBJ1-2
TGCGCCAGCAGCTTGGAACAGGGAATGGGTTGGTATGGCTACACCTTC
CASSLEQGMGWYGYTF
>.|TRBV5-1|.|TRBJ2-7
TGCGCCAGCAGCTTGGCGGCAGGGTCCTACGAGCAGTACTTC
CASSLAAGSYEQYF
>few|TRBV6-5|.|TRBJ1-5
TGTGCCAGCAGTCCCCGGGACAACAATCAGCCCCAGCATTTT
CASSPRDNNQPQHF
>few|TRBV10-2|.|TRBJ1-1
TGCGCCAGCAGGAAACGACAGGCTCCCGGTCCGGGCAATGAAGCTTTCTTT
CASRKRQAPGPGNEAFF
>.|TRBV9|TRBD2|TRBJ2-1
TGTGCCAGCAGCCCCGGACTAGCGGGTTACAATGAGCAGTTCTTC
CASSPGLAGYNEQFF
>.|TRBV7-2|TRBD2|TRBJ2-7
TGTGCCAGCAGCTTCCTACTAGCGGGGAGCTCCTACGAGCAGTACTTC
CASSFLLAGSSYEQYF
>once|TRBV27|.|TRBJ2-1
TGTGCCAGCAGTTCTCCAGGGCGGGACTACAATGAGCAGTTCTTC
CASSSPGRDYNEQFF
>.|TRBV4-3|.|TRBJ1-5
TGCGCCAGCAGCCAAGATTACAGTAGCAATCAGCCCCAGCATTTT
CASSQDYSSNQPQHF
>.|TRBV4-2|.|TRBJ2-3
TGTGCCAGCAGAGGAGGGTCTAGCACAGATACGCAGTATTTT
CASRGGSSTDTQYF
>.|TRBV4-1|.|TRBJ2-7
TGCGCCAGCAGCCAAGGGAGTTTCGGCTACGAGCAGTACTTC
CASSQGSFGYEQYF
>.|TRBV19|TRBD1|TRBJ1-5
TGTGCCACCGTGGACAGGGTGAGCAATCAGCCCCAGCATTTT
CATVDRVSNQPQHF
>.|TRBV18|.|TRBJ2-1
TGTGCCAGCTCACCTTCGGGGGGGACAGCGATTCAGAATGAGCAGTTCTTC
CASSPSGGTAIQNEQFF
>once|TRBV5-4|.|TRBJ2-2
TGTGCCAGCAGACCGGACTCCCCCACCTTAGGCGGGGAGCTGTTTTTT
CASRPDSPTLGGELFF
>.|TRBV6-5|.|TRBJ1-2
TGTGCCAGCAGTTACTCCACATCCAATGGCTACACCTTC
CASSYSTSNGYTF
>.|TRBV29-1|.|TRBJ1-1
TGCAGCGTTGAACGGCGACGTGAGGATGGGACTGAAGCTTTCTTT
CSVERRREDGTEAFF
>.|TRBV2|.|TRBJ2-7
TGTGCCAGCAGCGCAACGGAGGGGCCCGAGCAGTACTTC
CASSATEGPEQYF
>.|TRBV6-5|.|TRBJ2-5
TGTGCCAGCAGTTACTCGACCAGGGGAGAGACCCAGTACTTC
CASSYSTRGETQYF
>.|TRBV27|.|TRBJ1-1
TGTGCCAGCGGACGCCCGGGGGGGATGAACACTGAAGCTTTCTTT
CASGRPGGMNTEAFF
>once|TRBV9|.|TRBJ2-4
TGTGCCAGCAGCGTCGGAGGGAGCAACATTCAGTACTTC
CASSVGGSNIQYF
>.|TRBV28|TRBD2|TRBJ2-1
TGTGCCAGCAGCCCTAGCGGGGGGGCCTACAATGAGCAGTTCTTC
CASSPSGGAYNEQFF
>.|TRBV11-3|.|TRBJ1-2
TGTGCCAGCAGCCCCGAGGGGCGGGGTGGAGACTATGGCTACACCTTC
CASSPEGRGGDYGYTF
>once|TRBV11-3|.|TRBJ2-7
TGTGCCAGCAGCTTTGGAGGGTCTCGCGAGCAGTACTTC
CASSFGGSREQYF
>.|TRBV27|.|TRBJ1-5
TGTGCCAGCAGTCCCCATAATCAGCCCCAGCATTTT
CASSPHNQPQHF
>.|TRBV18|TRBD1|TRBJ1-1
TGTGCCAGCTCACAACTTGGGACAGCCGAGAACACTGAAGCTTTCTTT
CASSQLGTAENTEAFF
>.|TRBV10-3|TRBD1|TRBJ2-5
TGTGCCATCAGGGACAGGGCGGGGGAGACCCAGTACTTC
CAIRDRAGETQYF